The 11 T cell receptor beta chains reported below all come from one sample, sequenced in a study of cytomegalovirus exposure and HLA in healthy donors. TCRdb's table, derived via immunoSEQ multiplex PCR, lists solely in-frame clones and lacks some. The sample includes roughly 56,000 clones, roughly 94% of them seen just once. The sample taken for sequencing was PBMCs. These receptors were taken from a man aged 18 to 30 in good health and CMV-seronegative.

The chain joins TRBV11-3 to TRBJ2-3; 12 bases are a match to TRBD1. This CDR3 comprises 17 residues. The V gene end was trimmed by 5 bases and the J gene end by 1 base; junction bases not matched to a gene: 7. CDR1 is SGHNT, CDR2 YENEEA, per germline. The CDR3 spells CASSLGTGGVGTDTQYF. CDR3 DNA: TGTGCCAGCAGCCTCGGGACAGGGGGCGTAGGCACAGATACGCAGTATTTT.

V is TRBV7-9 and J is TRBJ1-2; TRBD1 might be the D (5 bases). V lost 1 base, J lost 8 bases, and 20 bases lay in between. This CDR3 region has 16 residues. Per the germline V gene, CDR1 is SEHNR and CDR2 is FQNEAQ (reference sequence). The CDR3 DNA reads TGTGCCAGCAGCTTAGGCTCGTTGCGGGGACCTAGAGGCTACACCTTC. This translates into CASSLGSLRGPRGYTF.

For the CDR3, the DNA is TGTGCCAGCAGTTTATCGACATCTGTGAACACTGAAGCTTTCTTT. Residues: CASSLSTSVNTEAFF. The V gene is TRBV27, the J gene TRBJ1-1; D gene uncertain. V shed 0 bases and J shed 0 bases, with 8 bases lying between them. The germline V gene encodes CDR1 MNHEY and CDR2 SMNVEV (reference sequence). The CDR3 is 15 amino acids.

V gene TRBV5-1 combines with J gene TRBJ1-4; 7 positions match TRBD1. CDR1 and CDR2 from the germline V gene are SGHRS and YFSETQ. The J segment lost 7 bases and the V segment lost 4 bases, leaving 7 bases of the junction unmatched. This CDR3 is built from 14 residues. DNA for the CDR3: TGCGCCAGCAGCGACAGGGTCGGTAGTGAAAAACTGTTTTTT. This sequence encodes CASSDRVGSEKLFF.

This rearrangement joins TRBV19 to TRBJ2-5; 7 bases fit TRBD1. Germline CDR1 reads LNHDA; CDR2 reads SQIVND (reference sequence). This CDR3 has 14 amino acids. The junction had 7 bases not matched to a gene; V was cut back by 7 bases and J by 2 bases. DNA for the CDR3: TGTGCCAGTACTGGGACAGAGTCTCAAGAGACCCAGTACTTC. Amino acid sequence: CASTGTESQETQYF.

The V gene is TRBV11-2, the J gene TRBJ2-1; D not certain. Germline CDR1 SGHAT, CDR2 FQNNGV. The V gene lost 5 bases and the J gene lost 8 bases, with 13 bases spanning the gap. This CDR3 is 13 amino acids long. Here the CDR3 reads CASSTYASDEQFF. The CDR3 DNA reads TGTGCCAGCAGCACCTACGCATCGGATGAGCAGTTCTTC.

The chain recombines TRBV25-1 with TRBJ2-2; D uncertain. The CDR3 covers 14 residues. The germline CDR1 and CDR2 sequences are MGHDK and SYGVNS. Trimming left V 4 bases short and J 2 bases short, with 8 bases between. The CDR3 DNA follows: TGTGCCAGCAGTGCGGGTGAAAACACCGGGGAGCTGTTTTTT. Protein sequence: CASSAGENTGELFF.

This clone was seen a single time. The chain couples TRBV6-1 to TRBJ1-4; a weak D match, TRBD1 (6 bases). The CDR3 is made up of 15 amino acids. Germline loops: CDR1 MNHNS, CDR2 SASEGT. V lost 4 bases and J 2 bases, leaving 11 bases between the germline ends. CDR3 in DNA: TGTGCCAGCAGTGCGTACAGGGTGACTAATGAAAAACTGTTTTTT. Its protein product is CASSAYRVTNEKLFF.

The genes are TRBV7-2 and TRBJ1-3; 8 nucleotides agree with TRBD1. Germline CDR1 reads SGHTA; CDR2 reads FQGNSA. J was trimmed by 1 base and V by 1 base; bases with no gene match: 3. This CDR3 spans 16 amino acids. The CDR3 coding sequence is TGTGCCAGCAGCTTAGTCGGGACAGGTTCTGGAAACACCATATATTTT. It encodes CASSLVGTGSGNTIYF.

The J gene is TRBJ1-1, the V gene TRBV9; TRBD1 matches at 7 bases. This CDR3 is 16 amino acids long. Germline V lookup: CDR1 SGDLS, CDR2 YYNGEE. The V and J ends lost 6 bases and 6 bases, in that order; junction bases with no gene match: 17. The CDR3 reads CASKGPGTVEHAEAFF. In DNA form, the CDR3 reads TGTGCCAGCAAAGGGCCCGGGACAGTAGAACATGCTGAAGCTTTCTTT.

V and J are TRBV5-6 and TRBJ2-2; D is possibly TRBD2 (5 bases). The germline gives CDR1 SGHDT, CDR2 YYEEEE. The V end was cut by 0 bases, the J end by 3 bases, with 21 bases between. The CDR3 totals 19 residues. CDR3 nucleotide sequence: TGTGCCAGCAGCTTGGCTCCGGGAAACCTCCCTATTCACACCGGGGAGCTGTTTTTT. Its protein is CASSLAPGNLPIHTGELFF.